Listed here is a single T cell receptor beta chain. Its antigen is as yet unknown. This record comes from a study of CXCR3-negative and CXCR3-positive naive CD8 T cells. Study findings and constraints: Relative to CXCR3-negative naive cells, CXCR3-positive naive cells had more hydrophobic TRB CDR3s.

UMI-labeled 5' RACE yielded the TRB cDNA libraries. Reanalyzing the 5' RACE reads, TCRdb keeps one entry per CDR3 protein, without DNA. This repertoire includes some 130,000 distinct CDR3 sequences. CDR3 size: 15 residues. Germline lookup yields CDR1 SGHVS and CDR2 FNYEAQ. The source of this sequence is a human donor in good health. Some clones in this sample may be carry-over from other donors' samples. The V gene is TRBV7-6, the J gene TRBJ1-1; TCRdb calls TRBD1, which cannot be checked without DNA. Source material: naive CXCR3+ CD8+ T cells from blood. Subset specified: CD45RO-CCR7+CD27+CD95- naive CD8+ T cells expressing CXCR3 (TNR3+). CDR3 amino acids: CASSLALGGGTEAFF.